One sample yielded the 3 T cell receptor beta chains listed below, sequenced in a study of CD8 T cells in ankylosing spondylitis. TCRdb re-called the 5' RACE reads through MiXCR, storing one row per CDR3 protein. The sample holds some 270,000 distinct CDR3 sequences, roughly 32% seen once. Sequencing was done on a sample of blood, either unsorted or a sorted T cell fraction (not recorded which). The receptors here all came from a male donor with ankylosing spondylitis or in good health (not recorded which).

The chain carries TRBV12-3 or TRBV12-4 and TRBJ2-2; tentative D call: TRBD1 (5 bases). The V end lost 4 bases, the J end lost 9 bases, and 15 bases lay between the germline ends. This CDR3 has 14 residues. The CDR3 nucleotides read TGTGCCAGCAGTTCCAGTGGGGCAATCCGGGAGCTGTTTTTT. Translating it yields CASSSSGAIRELFF.

The chain joins TRBV5-1 to TRBJ2-1; TRBD2 is a possible D gene (7 bases). Between the trimmed V and J ends, which lost 1 base and 1 base, there was a span of 12 bases. The CDR3 spans 16 residues. Germline V gene lookup returns CDR1 SGHRS and CDR2 YFSETQ. Here the CDR3 reads CASSLRGRGSYNEQFF. The CDR3, as DNA: TGCGCCAGCAGCTTGAGGGGGAGGGGGTCCTACAATGAGCAGTTCTTC.

This clonotype was detected a few times. The chain links TRBV5-6 to TRBJ2-6; D unclear. The CDR3 is 16 residues long. V lost 3 bases, J lost 0 bases, and 10 bases lay in between. Germline assignment: CDR1 SGHDT and CDR2 YYEEEE. CDR3 loop: CASSSGAVSGANVLTF. CDR3 nucleotide sequence: TGTGCCAGCAGCTCTGGAGCAGTCTCTGGGGCCAACGTCCTGACTTTC.